The following is a T cell receptor beta chain sequence with its context. Its antigen is unknown. The germline CDR1 and CDR2 sequences are SGHRS and YFSETQ. This CDR3 has 13 amino acids. Trimming cost V 3 bases and J 4 bases; bases outside gene matches: 3. This record belongs to a study of T cell clonotyping in hematopoietic cell transplantation. Measured with immunoSEQ multiplex PCR; TCRdb has only the in-frame clones, and not every one. The data hold 20,000 to 25,000 clones, with roughly 90% observed a single time. Time point here: recipient sample about 28 days before transplant, after cytoreduction. Study-level results: Recipient TCR diversity dropped after transplant; expanded clonotypes rose from day 30 to 180. Higher Inverse Simpson Index values in graft donor and pretransplant recipient predicted broader posttransplant TCR diversity. Few recipient clonotypes overlapped donors; over 95% were de novo at given depth.

This receptor was taken from a man between 18 and 35 years old with biphenotypic leukemia. Some clones in this sample may be carry-over from other donors' samples. The sequenced sample was peripheral blood mononuclear cells, obtained before stem cell transplant. The rearrangement links TRBV5-1 to TRBJ2-7, with 8 bases lining up with TRBD2. The CDR3 sequence is CASSSGLDYEQYF. The CDR3 DNA is TGCGCCAGCAGCTCGGGACTAGATTACGAGCAGTACTTC.